This TCR beta chain stems from a study of cytomegalovirus exposure and HLA in healthy donors. Study-wide findings and caveats: Researchers catalogued about 150 TCR beta chains as cytomegalovirus-associated.

This CDR3 has 13 residues. Between the trimmed V and J ends, which lost 6 bases and 2 bases, there was a span of 7 bases. Germline CDR1 and CDR2: MNHEY and SVGAGI. The data were produced by immunoSEQ multiplex PCR, yet TCRdb's version contains in-frame clones alone and is incomplete. The data hold about 160,000 clones, with 86% observed a single time. As for this clone: Its cognate antigen is unknown.

The chain joins TRBV6-5 to TRBJ2-2; D remains ambiguous. The sample consisted of PBMCs. The receptor's source is a young woman in good health and CMV-seronegative. The CDR3 DNA follows: TGTGCCAGCAGGAGATCTAACACCGGGGAGCTGTTTTTT. As protein: CASRRSNTGELFF.